The 16 T cell receptor beta chains given below trace back to one sample, sequenced in a study of graft-versus-host responses after intestinal transplantation. These receptors lack a known antigen. Data came from immunoSEQ multiplex PCR; TCRdb stores just in-frame clones and leaves some out. This sample has over 80,000 clones, with around 92% found just once. The source material was unstimulated CD8+ T cells sorted from spleen or lymph node cells, sampled before transplant. These receptors were collected from a human donor who was the organ donor for an intestinal transplant.

J is TRBJ2-1 and V is TRBV7-3; 10 bases map to TRBD2. CDR1 SGHTA and CDR2 FQGTGA come from the germline V gene. The CDR3 covers 15 residues. V trimming: 3 bases; J trimming: 4 bases; junction bases outside the gene matches: 3. The DNA for the CDR3 is TGTGCCAGCAGCTTCGAGCGGGGGGGATACAATGAGCAGTTCTTC. Amino acid sequence: CASSFERGGYNEQFF. The variable domain in full, with the rest retrieved from reference TRBV7-3 and TRBJ2-1, is GAGVSQTPSNKVTEKGKYVELRCDPISGHTALYWYRQSLGQGPEFLIYFQGTGAADDSGLPNDRFFAVRPEGSVSTLKIQRTERGDSAVYLCASSFERGGYNEQFFGPGTRLTVL.

This chain links TRBV19 with TRBJ1-4; D is undetermined. V lost 8 bases and J lost 2, with 12 bases in between. CDR1 LNHDA and CDR2 SQIVND come from the germline V gene (reference sequence). The CDR3 is 14 residues long. Here the CDR3 DNA reads TGTGCCAGTTGCAACCTCGGGACTAATGAAAAACTGTTTTTT. Translated: CASCNLGTNEKLFF.

The genes are TRBV27 and TRBJ2-5; no clear D. Germline lookup yields CDR1 MNHEY and CDR2 SMNVEV (reference sequence). V lost 6 bases and J lost 2, with 7 bases in between. This CDR3 region has 12 residues. CDR3 residues: CASSPNQETQYF. Written as DNA, the CDR3 is TGTGCCAGCAGCCCTAATCAAGAGACCCAGTACTTC.

The rearrangement uses TRBV27 and TRBJ2-7, with D unclear. CDR3 size: 14 residues. V lost 2 bases and J lost 3, with 11 bases in between. The V gene's germline CDR1 is MNHEY and CDR2 SMNVEV (reference sequence). The CDR3 DNA reads TGTGCCAGCAGTTTAGCGGTCTCCGACTACGAGCAGTACTTC. Translating it yields CASSLAVSDYEQYF.

This rearrangement joins TRBV4-3 to TRBJ2-1; 9 bases align to TRBD2. This CDR3 is 14 amino acids long. V shed 3 bases and J 8 bases; nucleotides not matched to a gene: 5. The germline V gene encodes CDR1 LGHNA and CDR2 YSLEER. The CDR3 coding sequence is TGCGCCAGCAGCCATATTAGCGGGGGAGATGAGCAGTTCTTC. Residues: CASSHISGGDEQFF.

The chain employs TRBV27 and TRBJ1-4; a weak D match, TRBD1 (5 bases). The CDR3 is 14 residues long. Germline CDR1 is MNHEY and CDR2 is SMNVEV (reference sequence). Trimming cost V 3 bases and J 8 bases, with 13 bases left between them. The CDR3 spells CASSFVGGGEKLFF. The CDR3 DNA is TGTGCCAGCAGTTTCGTGGGGGGAGGGGAAAAACTGTTTTTT.

The J gene is TRBJ2-5, the V gene TRBV6-5; 9 nucleotides match TRBD2. The J call may be in error: the DNA end matches TRBJ2-7 better. Germline lookup yields CDR1 MNHEY and CDR2 SVGAGI. The CDR3 length is 15 residues. This CDR3 reads CASSQGLAGRYEQYF. CDR3 sequence (DNA): TGTGCCAGCAGTCAAGGGCTAGCGGGGCGTTACGAGCAGTACTTC.

This clone showed up just once. The chain links TRBV7-3 to TRBJ2-1, with D tentatively TRBD2 (5 bases). Germline values: CDR1 SGHTA, CDR2 FQGTGA. This CDR3 contains 15 residues. V lost 0 bases to trimming and J lost 0 bases, with 6 bases between them. The CDR3 region has the DNA TGTGCCAGCAGCTTAACAGGGAGCTCCTACAATGAGCAGTTCTTC. Its translation: CASSLTGSSYNEQFF.

A word on this clone: The same CDR3 arises from other DNA sequences in this sample as well. The chain has TRBV7-9 and TRBJ2-1; 7 bases line up with TRBD2. Germline trimming cut 8 bases from V and 8 bases from J; bases unmatched to any gene: 12. The germline gives CDR1 SEHNR, CDR2 FQNEAQ (reference sequence). This CDR3 comprises 14 residues. The CDR3 spells CASREVGGSYEQFF. CDR3 nucleotides: TGTGCCAGCCGCGAGGTGGGGGGGAGCTATGAGCAGTTCTTC.

This clone occurred once. The V and J genes are TRBV15 and TRBJ2-5; 7 bases map to TRBD2. Trimming at V came to 5 bases and at J to 3 bases, leaving 12 bases not matched to a gene. The CDR3 is 16 residues long. Germline CDR1 LNHNV, CDR2 YYDKDF (reference sequence). CDR3 coding DNA: TGTGCCACCAGCGTCCAGCGGGGCCTAAGTGAAGAGACCCAGTACTTC. Translating it yields CATSVQRGLSEETQYF.

The CDR3 here is CASSPGTPPNTEAFF. The DNA for the CDR3 is TGTGCCAGCTCACCAGGGACACCGCCGAACACTGAAGCTTTCTTT. The chain has TRBV18 and TRBJ1-1, with a weak D call TRBD1 (6 bases). Germline V CDR1 and CDR2: KGHSH, LQKENI. CDR3 size: 15 residues. Trimming left V 2 bases short and J 1 base short, with 11 bases between.

The rearrangement joins TRBV4-3 to TRBJ1-1; D ambiguous. V lost 0 bases and J lost 2, with 7 bases in between. Germline V gene sequence: CDR1 LGHNA, CDR2 YSLEER. The CDR3 has 14 amino acids. The CDR3 protein is CASSQDTRNTEAFF. The CDR3 DNA reads TGCGCCAGCAGCCAAGATACGAGAAACACTGAAGCTTTCTTT.

The chain carries TRBV25-1 and TRBJ2-5, with a tentative D call TRBD2 (6 bases). CDR1 is MGHDK and CDR2 is SYGVNS in the germline V gene. The CDR3 consists of 12 residues. V was cut by 6 bases and J by 4 bases, with 9 bases left in between. The CDR3 DNA reads as TGTGCCAGCAGCGGGGGACGAGAGACCCAGTACTTC. Encoded protein: CASSGGRETQYF.

This chain connects TRBV19 to TRBJ2-5; 8 nucleotides match TRBD2. Germline V gene sequence: CDR1 LNHDA, CDR2 SQIVND (reference sequence). The V gene end was trimmed by 6 bases and the J gene end by 5 bases; junction bases not matched to a gene: 11. This CDR3 region has 15 residues. The CDR3 bases are TGTGCCAGTAGATCGGGGGGGGCAGGGATGGAGACCCAGTACTTC. This sequence encodes CASRSGGAGMETQYF.

The chain combines TRBV4-1 with TRBJ1-5; 9 bases are shared with TRBD1. The CDR3 covers 14 residues. Germline values: CDR1 MGHRA, CDR2 YSYEKL. Trimming at V came to 9 bases and at J to 0 bases, leaving 3 bases not matched to a gene. CDR3 residues: CARDRGYSNQPQHF. In DNA, the CDR3 is TGCGCCAGGGACAGGGGTTATAGCAATCAGCCCCAGCATTTT.

The chain links TRBV7-9 to TRBJ2-3; D is perhaps TRBD1 (6 bases). Trimming cost V 4 bases and J 0 bases, with 11 bases left between them. Germline V CDR1 and CDR2: SEHNR, FQNEAQ (reference sequence). This CDR3 has 15 residues. The chain's CDR3 is CASSSGQSSTDTQYF. CDR3 DNA: TGTGCCAGCAGCTCTGGACAGTCTAGCACAGATACGCAGTATTTT.